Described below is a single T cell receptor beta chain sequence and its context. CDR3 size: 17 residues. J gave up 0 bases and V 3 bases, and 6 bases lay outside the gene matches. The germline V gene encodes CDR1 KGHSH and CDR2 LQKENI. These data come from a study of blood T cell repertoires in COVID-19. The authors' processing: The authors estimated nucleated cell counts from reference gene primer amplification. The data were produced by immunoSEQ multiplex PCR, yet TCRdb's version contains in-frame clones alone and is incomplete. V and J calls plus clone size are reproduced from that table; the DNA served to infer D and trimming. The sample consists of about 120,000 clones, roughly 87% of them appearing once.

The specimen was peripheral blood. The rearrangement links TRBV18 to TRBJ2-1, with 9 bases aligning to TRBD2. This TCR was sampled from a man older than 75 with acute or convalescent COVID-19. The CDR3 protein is CASSPRTSVISYNEQFF. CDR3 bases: TGTGCCAGCTCACCCCGGACTAGCGTAATCTCCTACAATGAGCAGTTCTTC. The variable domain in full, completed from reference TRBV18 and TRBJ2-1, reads NAGVMQNPRHLVRRRGQEARLRCSPMKGHSHVYWYRQLPEEGLKFMVYLQKENIIDESGMPKERFSAEFPKEGPSILRIQQVVRGDSAAYFCASSPRTSVISYNEQFFGPGTRLTVL.